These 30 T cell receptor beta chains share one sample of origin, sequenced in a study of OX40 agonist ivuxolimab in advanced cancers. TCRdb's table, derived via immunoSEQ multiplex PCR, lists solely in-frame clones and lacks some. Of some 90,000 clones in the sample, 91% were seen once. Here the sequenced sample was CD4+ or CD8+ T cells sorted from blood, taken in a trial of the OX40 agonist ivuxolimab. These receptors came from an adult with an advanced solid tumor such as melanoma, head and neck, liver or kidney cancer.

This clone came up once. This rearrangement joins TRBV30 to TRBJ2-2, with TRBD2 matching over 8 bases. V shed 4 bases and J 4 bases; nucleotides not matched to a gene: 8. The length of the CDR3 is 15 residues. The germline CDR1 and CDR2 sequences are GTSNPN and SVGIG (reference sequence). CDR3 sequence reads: CAWNGRGASTGELFF. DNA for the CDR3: TGTGCCTGGAACGGGAGGGGAGCGAGCACCGGGGAGCTGTTTTTT.

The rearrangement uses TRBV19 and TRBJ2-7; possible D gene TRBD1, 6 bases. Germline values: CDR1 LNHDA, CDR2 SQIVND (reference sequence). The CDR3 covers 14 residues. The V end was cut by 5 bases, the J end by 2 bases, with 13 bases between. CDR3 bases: TGTGCCAGTAGTGGACAGTATTTCCCCTACGAGCAGTACTTC. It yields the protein CASSGQYFPYEQYF.

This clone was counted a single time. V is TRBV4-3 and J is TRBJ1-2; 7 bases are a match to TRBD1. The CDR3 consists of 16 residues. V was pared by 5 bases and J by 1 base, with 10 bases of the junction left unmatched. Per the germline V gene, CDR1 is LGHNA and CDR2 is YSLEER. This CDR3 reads CASSFTGTARNYGYTF. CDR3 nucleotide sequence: TGCGCCAGCAGCTTCACCGGGACAGCTCGTAACTATGGCTACACCTTC.

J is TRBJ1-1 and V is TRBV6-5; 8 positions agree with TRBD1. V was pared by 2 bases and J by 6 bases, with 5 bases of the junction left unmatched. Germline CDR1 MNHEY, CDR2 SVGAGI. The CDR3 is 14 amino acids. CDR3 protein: CASSYVTGEPEAFF. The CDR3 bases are TGTGCCAGCAGTTACGTGACAGGGGAGCCTGAAGCTTTCTTT.

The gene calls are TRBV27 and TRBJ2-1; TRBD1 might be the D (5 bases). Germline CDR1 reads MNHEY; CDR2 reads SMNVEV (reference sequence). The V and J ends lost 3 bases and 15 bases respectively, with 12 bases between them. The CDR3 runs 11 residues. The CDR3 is CASSFWGQAFF. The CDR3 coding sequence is TGTGCCAGCAGTTTCTGGGGCCAGGCGTTCTTC.

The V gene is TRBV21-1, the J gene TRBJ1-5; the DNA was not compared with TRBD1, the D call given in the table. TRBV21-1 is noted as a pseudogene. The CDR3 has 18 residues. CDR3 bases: TGTGCCAGCAGCAATATTGGAGGGGGGGACAGGCCTAATCAGCCCCAGCATTTT. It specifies CASSNIGGGDRPNQPQHF.

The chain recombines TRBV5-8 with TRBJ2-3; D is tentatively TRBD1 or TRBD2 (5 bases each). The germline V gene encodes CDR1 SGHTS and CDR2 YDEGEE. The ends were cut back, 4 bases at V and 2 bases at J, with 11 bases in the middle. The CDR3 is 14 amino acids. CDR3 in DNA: TGTGCCAGCAGCGCCGAGGGGTTCACAGATACGCAGTATTTT. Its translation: CASSAEGFTDTQYF.

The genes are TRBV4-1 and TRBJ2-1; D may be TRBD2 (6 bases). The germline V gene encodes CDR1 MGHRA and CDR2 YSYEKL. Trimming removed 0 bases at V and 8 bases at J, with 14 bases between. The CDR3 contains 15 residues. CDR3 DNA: TGCGCCAGCAGCCAAGAATTCGCCGGGGGATATGAGCAGTTCTTC. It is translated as CASSQEFAGGYEQFF.

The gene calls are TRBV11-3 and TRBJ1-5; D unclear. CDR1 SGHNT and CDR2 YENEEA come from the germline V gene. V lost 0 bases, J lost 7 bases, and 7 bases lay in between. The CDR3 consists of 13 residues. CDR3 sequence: CASSLDSSQPQHF. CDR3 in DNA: TGTGCCAGCAGCTTAGATTCGTCACAGCCCCAGCATTTT. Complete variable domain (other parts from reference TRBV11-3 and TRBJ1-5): EAGVVQSPRYKIIEKKQPVAFWCNPISGHNTLYWYLQNLGQGPELLIRYENEEAVDDSQLPKDRFSAERLKGVDSTLKIQPAELGDSAVYLCASSLDSSQPQHFGDGTRLSIL.

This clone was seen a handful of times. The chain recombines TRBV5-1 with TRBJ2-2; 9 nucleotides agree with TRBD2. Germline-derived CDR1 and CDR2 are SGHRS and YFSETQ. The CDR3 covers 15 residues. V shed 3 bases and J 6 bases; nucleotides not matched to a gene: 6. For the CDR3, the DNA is TGCGCCAGCAGCTGGTCGGGACTAGCTCCCGGGGAGCTGTTTTTT. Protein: CASSWSGLAPGELFF.

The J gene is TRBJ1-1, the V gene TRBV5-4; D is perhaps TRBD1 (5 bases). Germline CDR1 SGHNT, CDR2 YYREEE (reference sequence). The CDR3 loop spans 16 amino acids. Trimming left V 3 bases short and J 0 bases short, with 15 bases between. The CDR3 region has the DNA TGTGCCAGCAGCTCGCCCCTGACAGCACTGAACACTGAAGCTTTCTTT. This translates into CASSSPLTALNTEAFF. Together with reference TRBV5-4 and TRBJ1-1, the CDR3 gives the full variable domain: ETGVTQSPTHLIKTRGQQVTLRCSSQSGHNTVSWYQQALGQGPQFIFQYYREEENGRGNFPPRFSGLQFPNYSSELNVNALELDDSALYLCASSSPLTALNTEAFFGQGTRLTVV.

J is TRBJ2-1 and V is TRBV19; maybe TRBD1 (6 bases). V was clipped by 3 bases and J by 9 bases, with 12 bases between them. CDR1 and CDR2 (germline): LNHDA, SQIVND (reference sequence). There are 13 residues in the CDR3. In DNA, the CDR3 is TGTGCCAGTAGTATGCACAGGGAAGGTGAGCAGTTCTTC. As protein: CASSMHREGEQFF.

CDR3 loop: CASRAGGTDTQYF. CDR3 DNA: TGCGCCAGCAGAGCGGGAGGCACAGATACGCAGTATTTT. This chain uses TRBV4-3 with TRBJ2-3; 8 bases fit TRBD2. Germline V gene sequence: CDR1 LGHNA, CDR2 YSLEER. V was clipped by 6 bases and J by 1 base; unmatched bases: 0. The CDR3 is 13 residues long.

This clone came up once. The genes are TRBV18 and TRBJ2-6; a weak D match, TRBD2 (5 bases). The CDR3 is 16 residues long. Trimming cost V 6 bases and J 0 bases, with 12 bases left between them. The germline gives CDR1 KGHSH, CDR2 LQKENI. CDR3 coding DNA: TGTGCCAGCTCTCCTGAGCGGTACTCTGGGGCCAACGTCCTGACTTTC. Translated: CASSPERYSGANVLTF.

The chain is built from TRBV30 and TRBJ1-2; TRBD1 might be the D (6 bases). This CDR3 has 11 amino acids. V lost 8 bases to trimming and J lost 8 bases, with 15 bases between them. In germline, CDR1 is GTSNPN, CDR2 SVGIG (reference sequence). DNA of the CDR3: TGTGCCGGGGGCAGGGCGGGGGGCTACACCTTC. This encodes CAGGRAGGYTF. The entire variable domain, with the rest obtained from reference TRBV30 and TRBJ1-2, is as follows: SQTIHQWPATLVQPVGSPLSLECTVEGTSNPNLYWYRQAAGRGLQLLFYSVGIGQISSEVPQNLSASRPQDRQFILSSKKLLLSDSGFYLCAGGRAGGYTFGSGTRLTVV.

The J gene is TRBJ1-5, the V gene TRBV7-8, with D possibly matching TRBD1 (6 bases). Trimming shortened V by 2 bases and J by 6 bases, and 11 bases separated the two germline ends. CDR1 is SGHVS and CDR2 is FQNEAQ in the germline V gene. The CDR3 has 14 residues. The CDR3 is CASSLNRDRQPQHF. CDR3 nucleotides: TGTGCCAGCAGCTTAAACAGGGATCGTCAGCCCCAGCATTTT.

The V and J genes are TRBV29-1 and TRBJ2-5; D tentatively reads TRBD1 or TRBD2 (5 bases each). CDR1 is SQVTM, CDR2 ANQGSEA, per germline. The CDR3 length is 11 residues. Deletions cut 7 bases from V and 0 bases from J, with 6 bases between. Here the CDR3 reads CSAGHQETQYF. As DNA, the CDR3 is TGCAGCGCGGGACACCAAGAGACCCAGTACTTC.

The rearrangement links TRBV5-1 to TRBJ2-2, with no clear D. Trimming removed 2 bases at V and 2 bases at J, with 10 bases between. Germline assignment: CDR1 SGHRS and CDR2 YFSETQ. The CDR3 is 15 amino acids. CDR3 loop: CASSFWSNNTGELFF. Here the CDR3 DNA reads TGCGCCAGCAGCTTTTGGAGCAATAACACCGGGGAGCTGTTTTTT.

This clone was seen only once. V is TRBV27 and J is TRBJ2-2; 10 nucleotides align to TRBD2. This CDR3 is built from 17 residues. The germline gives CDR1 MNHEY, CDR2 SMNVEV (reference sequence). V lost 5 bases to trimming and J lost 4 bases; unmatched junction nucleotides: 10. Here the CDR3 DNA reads TGTGCCAGCAGTCAAACTAAACTAGCGGGATTCACCGGGGAGCTGTTTTTT. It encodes CASSQTKLAGFTGELFF.

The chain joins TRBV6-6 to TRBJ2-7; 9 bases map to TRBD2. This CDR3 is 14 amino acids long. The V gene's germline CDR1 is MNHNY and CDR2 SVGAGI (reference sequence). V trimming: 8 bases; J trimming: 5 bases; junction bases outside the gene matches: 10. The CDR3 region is CASRRSGSGNEQYF. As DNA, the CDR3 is TGTGCCAGCCGACGTAGCGGGAGCGGGAACGAGCAGTACTTC.

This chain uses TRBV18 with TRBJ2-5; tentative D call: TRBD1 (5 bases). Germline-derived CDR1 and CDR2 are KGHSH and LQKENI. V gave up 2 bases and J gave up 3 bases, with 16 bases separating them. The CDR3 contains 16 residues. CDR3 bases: TGTGCCAGCTCACCAGAAGCCGCAGGGAATAAAGAGACCCAGTACTTC. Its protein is CASSPEAAGNKETQYF.

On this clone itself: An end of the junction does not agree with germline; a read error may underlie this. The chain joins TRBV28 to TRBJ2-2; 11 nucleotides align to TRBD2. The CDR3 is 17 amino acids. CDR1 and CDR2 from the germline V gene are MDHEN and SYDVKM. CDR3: CASSIWILAGGPGELFF. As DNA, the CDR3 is TGTGCCAGCAGTATATGGATTCTAGCGGGAGGACCCGGGGAGCTGTTTTTT.

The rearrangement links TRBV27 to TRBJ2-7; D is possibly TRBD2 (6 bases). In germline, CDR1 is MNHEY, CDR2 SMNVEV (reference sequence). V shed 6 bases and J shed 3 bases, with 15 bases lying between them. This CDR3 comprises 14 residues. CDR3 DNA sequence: TGTGCCAGCAGATCGGGACGGGGAGGCTACGAGCAGTACTTC. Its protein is CASRSGRGGYEQYF.

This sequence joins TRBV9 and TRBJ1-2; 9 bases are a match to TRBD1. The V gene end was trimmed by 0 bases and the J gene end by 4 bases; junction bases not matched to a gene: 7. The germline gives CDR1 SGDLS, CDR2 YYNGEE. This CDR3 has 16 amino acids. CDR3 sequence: CASSVGTGGTSYGYTF. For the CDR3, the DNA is TGTGCCAGCAGCGTAGGTACAGGGGGCACTTCCTATGGCTACACCTTC.

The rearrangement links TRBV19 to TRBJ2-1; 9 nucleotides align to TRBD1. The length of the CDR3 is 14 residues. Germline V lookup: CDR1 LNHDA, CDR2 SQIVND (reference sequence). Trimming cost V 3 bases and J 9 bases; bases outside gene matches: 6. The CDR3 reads CASSIRLDRGEQFF. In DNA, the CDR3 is TGTGCCAGTAGTATCCGACTGGACAGGGGTGAGCAGTTCTTC.

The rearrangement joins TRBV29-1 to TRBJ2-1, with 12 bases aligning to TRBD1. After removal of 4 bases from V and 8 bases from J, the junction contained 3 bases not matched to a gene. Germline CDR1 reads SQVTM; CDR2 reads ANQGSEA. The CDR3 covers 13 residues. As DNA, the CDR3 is TGCAGCGTTGCGGGACAGGGGGCAGATGAGCAGTTCTTC. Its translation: CSVAGQGADEQFF.

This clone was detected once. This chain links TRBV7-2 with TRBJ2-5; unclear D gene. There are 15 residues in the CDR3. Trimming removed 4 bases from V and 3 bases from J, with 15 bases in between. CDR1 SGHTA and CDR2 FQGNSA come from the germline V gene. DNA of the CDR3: TGTGCCAGCAGCTCCCCCGGGCGTTCTAAAGAGACCCAGTACTTC. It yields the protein CASSSPGRSKETQYF.

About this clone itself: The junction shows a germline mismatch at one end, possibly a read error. The CDR3 DNA reads TGTGCTAGCAGCCCCGCGGGCTCCTACAATGAGCAGTTCTTC. Encoded protein: CASSPAGSYNEQFF. The chain joins TRBV7-7 to TRBJ2-1; tentative D call: TRBD2 (5 bases). This CDR3 has 14 residues. The germline V gene has CDR1 SSHAT and CDR2 FNYEAQ (reference sequence).

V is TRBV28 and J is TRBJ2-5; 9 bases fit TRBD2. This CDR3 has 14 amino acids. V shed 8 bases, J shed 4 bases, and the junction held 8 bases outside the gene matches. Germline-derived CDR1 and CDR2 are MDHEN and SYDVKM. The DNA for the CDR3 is TGTGCCAGCCGAATTAGCGGGAGCGTAGAGACCCAGTACTTC. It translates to CASRISGSVETQYF.

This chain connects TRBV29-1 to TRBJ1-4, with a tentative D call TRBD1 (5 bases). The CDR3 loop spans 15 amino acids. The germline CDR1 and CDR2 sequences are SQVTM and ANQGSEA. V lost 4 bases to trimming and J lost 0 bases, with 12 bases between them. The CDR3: CSVGGTESTNEKLFF. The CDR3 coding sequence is TGCAGCGTTGGTGGGACCGAGTCAACTAATGAAAAACTGTTTTTT.